These 18 T cell receptor beta chains came from one sample sequenced in a study of OX40 agonist ivuxolimab in advanced cancers. Receptors were amplified or captured by the immunoSEQ multiplex PCR assay. TCRdb holds this immuneACCESS table with in-frame rearrangements only. Some clones are missing; in checked studies, unresolved V genes explain under half, and the rest has no known cause. The sample contains 22,000 or so clones, more than 75% of them found a single time. The top ten constitute around a fifth of the sample. Sequences were derived from CD4+ or CD8+ T cells sorted from blood, sampled in a trial of the OX40 agonist ivuxolimab. These receptors all stem from an adult with an advanced solid tumor such as melanoma, head and neck, liver or kidney cancer.

This sequence joins TRBV11-3 and TRBJ2-2; a weak D match, TRBD1 (6 bases). With 5 bases removed from V and 4 bases from J, the gap between germline ends came to 14 bases. The CDR3 sequence is 15 residues long. In germline, CDR1 is SGHNT, CDR2 YENEEA. CDR3 coding DNA: TGTGCCAGCAGCACGTACAGGGCAGGCACCGGGGAGCTGTTTTTT. Protein product: CASSTYRAGTGELFF.

The chain employs TRBV4-2 and TRBJ1-1; D call uncertain. V was clipped by 1 base and J by 0 bases, with 9 bases between them. The CDR3 contains 15 residues. Germline CDR1 LGHNA, CDR2 YNFKEQ. CDR3 sequence: CASSQAWEMNTEAFF. The CDR3 region has the DNA TGTGCCAGCAGCCAAGCCTGGGAGATGAACACTGAAGCTTTCTTT.

This chain links TRBV7-3 with TRBJ2-7, with 7 nucleotides matching TRBD2. The CDR3 has 13 amino acids. With V trimmed by 5 bases and J by 7 bases, 8 bases remained unmatched. Germline V gene lookup returns CDR1 SGHTA and CDR2 FQGTGA. In nucleotides, the CDR3 is TGTGCCAGCAGCCAGGGACTACACAAAGAGCAGTACTTC. Protein: CASSQGLHKEQYF.

The gene calls are TRBV11-3 and TRBJ2-5; no reliable D call. The germline CDR1 and CDR2 sequences are SGHNT and YENEEA. This CDR3 comprises 15 residues. Trimming took 4 bases from V and 1 from J, leaving 13 bases between them. CDR3 sequence: CASSWRGVGQETQYF. CDR3 DNA sequence: TGTGCCAGCAGCTGGCGTGGGGTTGGCCAAGAGACCCAGTACTTC.

The J gene is TRBJ1-2, the V gene TRBV30, with D unclear. CDR3 size: 12 residues. V lost 0 bases, J lost 10 bases, and 12 bases lay in between. CDR1 GTSNPN and CDR2 SVGIG come from the germline V gene (reference sequence). The CDR3 nucleotides read TGTGCCTGGAGTGTCGGTGCACGGTACTACACCTTC. As protein: CAWSVGARYYTF.

The rearrangement uses TRBV9 and TRBJ2-3; D gene unclear. Germline V lookup: CDR1 SGDLS, CDR2 YYNGEE. V was cut by 3 bases and J by 2 bases, with 7 bases left in between. The CDR3 is 13 amino acids. Here the CDR3 reads CASSADYTDTQYF. The CDR3 DNA sequence: TGTGCCAGCAGCGCAGATTACACAGATACGCAGTATTTT.

The chain links TRBV6-1 to TRBJ1-1; a weak D match, TRBD1 (6 bases). CDR3 length equals 13 residues. Trimming shortened V by 6 bases and J by 4 bases, and 12 bases separated the two germline ends. Germline CDR1 is MNHNS and CDR2 is SASEGT. The CDR3 reads CASREYRVTEAFF. For the CDR3, the DNA is TGTGCCAGCAGAGAATACAGGGTCACTGAAGCTTTCTTT.

This clone rates as medium-sized. The rearrangement joins TRBV28 to TRBJ2-5; TRBD1 aligns across 9 bases. V lost 5 bases, J lost 2 bases, and 6 bases stayed unmatched. This CDR3 is 15 amino acids long. Per the germline V gene, CDR1 is MDHEN and CDR2 is SYDVKM. CDR3 in DNA: TGTGCCAGCAGTCTAATAGGACAGGGGCAAGAGACCCAGTACTTC. Amino acid sequence: CASSLIGQGQETQYF.

This clone was picked up one time. This sequence joins TRBV15 and TRBJ1-1, with D tentatively TRBD1 (5 bases). Trimming left V 0 bases short and J 0 bases short, with 17 bases between. The length of the CDR3 is 18 residues. Germline V gives CDR1 LNHNV, CDR2 YYDKDF (reference sequence). The CDR3 DNA sequence: TGTGCCACCAGCAGAGAGAGCTCGACAGTCTCCATGAACACTGAAGCTTTCTTT. It yields the protein CATSRESSTVSMNTEAFF.

The J gene is TRBJ2-7, the V gene TRBV11-2; 7 bases agree with TRBD1. CDR3 length: 15 residues. V shed 5 bases, J shed 2 bases, and the junction held 9 bases outside the gene matches. CDR1 SGHAT and CDR2 FQNNGV come from the germline V gene. The CDR3 DNA is TGTGCCAGCAGCCCGACAGGGAACCCGACCTACGAGCAGTACTTC. This codes for CASSPTGNPTYEQYF.

The chain links TRBV10-1 to TRBJ2-3, with a weak D call TRBD2 (5 bases). V was pared by 3 bases and J by 2 bases, with 9 bases between. The CDR3 covers 14 residues. CDR1 and CDR2 (germline): WNHNN, SYGVQD (reference sequence). The CDR3 spells CASSDSRVTDTQYF. CDR3 in DNA: TGCGCCAGCAGTGATTCGAGGGTCACAGATACGCAGTATTTT.

A few counts support this clone. V usage is TRBV28 and J usage is TRBJ1-4; TRBD1 matches 10 bases. The J segment lost 6 bases and the V segment lost 7 bases, leaving 11 bases of the junction unmatched. Germline loops: CDR1 MDHEN, CDR2 SYDVKM. The CDR3 sequence is 16 residues long. The CDR3 bases are TGTGCCAGCATAAATGACAGGGGGCTATTTCATGAAAAACTGTTTTTT. Protein: CASINDRGLFHEKLFF.

V is TRBV27 and J is TRBJ1-2, with D possibly matching TRBD1 (6 bases). Germline CDR1 reads MNHEY; CDR2 reads SMNVEV (reference sequence). The V and J ends lost 3 bases and 6 bases respectively, with 11 bases between them. This CDR3 is 13 amino acids long. The CDR3 region is CASSLQDSDGYTF. The CDR3 region has the DNA TGTGCCAGCAGTTTGCAGGACAGTGATGGCTACACCTTC.

V is TRBV25-1 and J is TRBJ1-6; D not resolved. This CDR3 contains 12 residues. The ends were cut back, 3 bases at V and 9 bases at J, with 6 bases in the middle. Per germline, CDR1 MGHDK and CDR2 SYGVNS. CDR3 DNA sequence: TGTGCCAGCAGTGAGAGAAGTTCACCCCTCCACTTT. Amino acids: CASSERSSPLHF.

The gene calls are TRBV27 and TRBJ2-7; D possibly corresponds to TRBD2 (7 bases). V lost 6 bases, J lost 3 bases, and 18 bases lay in between. This CDR3 is built from 15 residues. Germline V gene data show CDR1 as MNHEY and CDR2 as SMNVEV (reference sequence). The CDR3 loop reads CASSQIGGGGYEQYF. In DNA form, the CDR3 reads TGTGCCAGCAGCCAAATAGGGGGAGGGGGCTACGAGCAGTACTTC.

The chain combines TRBV10-3 with TRBJ1-5; D is unclear. V lost 0 bases and J lost 7, with 4 bases in between. The germline CDR1 and CDR2 sequences are ENHRY and SYGVKD. The CDR3 is made up of 12 amino acids. The CDR3 loop is CAISESGQPQHF. The CDR3 region has the DNA TGTGCCATCAGTGAGTCTGGGCAGCCCCAGCATTTT.

CDR3 in amino acids: CASSPGGNGAYEQYF. In DNA form, the CDR3 reads TGTGCCAGCAGCCCGGGGGGGAATGGGGCCTACGAGCAGTACTTC. The chain recombines TRBV13 with TRBJ2-7, with 8 positions matching TRBD2. The junction had 8 bases not matched to a gene; V was cut back by 5 bases and J by 2 bases. CDR3 length: 15 amino acids. Germline V gene sequence: CDR1 PRHDT, CDR2 FYEKMQ (reference sequence).

The rearrangement uses TRBV7-3 and TRBJ2-3, with 11 bases aligning to TRBD2. With 0 bases clipped from V and 1 base from J, the junction kept 6 bases outside the gene matches. The CDR3 runs to 18 residues. Germline CDR1 is SGHTA and CDR2 is FQGTGA. In nucleotides, the CDR3 is TGTGCCAGCAGCTTAACCGGGACTAGCGGCCTCGGCACAGATACGCAGTATTTT. This codes for CASSLTGTSGLGTDTQYF. Full variable domain (remainder filled in from reference TRBV7-3 and TRBJ2-3): GAGVSQTPSNKVTEKGKYVELRCDPISGHTALYWYRQSLGQGPEFLIYFQGTGAADDSGLPNDRFFAVRPEGSVSTLKIQRTERGDSAVYLCASSLTGTSGLGTDTQYFGPGTRLTVL.